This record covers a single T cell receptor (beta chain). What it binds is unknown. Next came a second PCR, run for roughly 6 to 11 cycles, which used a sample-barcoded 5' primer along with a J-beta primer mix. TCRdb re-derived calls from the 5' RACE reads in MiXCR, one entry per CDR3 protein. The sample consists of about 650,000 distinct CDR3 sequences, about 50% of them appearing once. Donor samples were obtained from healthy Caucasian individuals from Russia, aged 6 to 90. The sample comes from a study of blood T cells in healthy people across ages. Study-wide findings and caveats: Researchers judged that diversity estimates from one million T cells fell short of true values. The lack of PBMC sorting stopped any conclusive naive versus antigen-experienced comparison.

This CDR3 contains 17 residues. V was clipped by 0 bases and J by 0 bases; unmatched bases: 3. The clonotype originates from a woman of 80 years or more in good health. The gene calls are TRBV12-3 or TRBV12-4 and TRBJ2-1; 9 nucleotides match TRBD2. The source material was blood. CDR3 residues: CASSLAASGDSYNEQFF. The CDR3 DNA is TGTGCCAGCAGTTTAGCGGCTAGCGGGGACTCCTACAATGAGCAGTTCTTC.